This T cell receptor (beta chain) was observed in a study of T cells after yellow fever vaccination. Whole-study context: Fractions low in cell number were prepared with SMART-Seq v4 Ultra Low Input. Study-wide points: Abundant bulk-derived clonotypes could contaminate FACS-sorted repertoires. Some clonotypes, a small share, were shared between CD4 and CD8 compartments.

Concerning this clonotype itself: The antigen remains unidentified.

TCRdb re-analysed the 5' RACE reads in MiXCR, keeping a single row per CDR3 protein. The table includes some 340,000 distinct CDR3 sequences, about 10% detected once. V gave up 3 bases and J gave up 4 bases; unmatched junction bases: 5. The length of the CDR3 is 14 residues. Per the germline V gene, CDR1 is KGHSH and CDR2 is LQKENI. The sequence derives from a man between 18 and 29 years old who received the YFV17D yellow fever vaccine. The sequencing here drew on CD4+ T cells sorted from PBMCs, taken 45 days after the yellow fever booster vaccination. V gene TRBV18 combines with J gene TRBJ1-2; 7 nucleotides agree with TRBD1. This CDR3 is CASSPDREFYGYTF. For the CDR3, the DNA is TGTGCCAGCTCACCCGACAGGGAGTTCTATGGCTACACCTTC. The full variable domain, completed using reference TRBV18 and TRBJ1-2, is NAGVMQNPRHLVRRRGQEARLRCSPMKGHSHVYWYRQLPEEGLKFMVYLQKENIIDESGMPKERFSAEFPKEGPSILRIQQVVRGDSAAYFCASSPDREFYGYTFGSGTRLTVV.